One and the same sample provided the 7 T cell receptor beta chains below, sequenced in a study of blood T cells in healthy people across ages. Next came a second PCR, run for roughly 6 to 11 cycles, which used a sample-barcoded 5' primer along with a J-beta primer mix. TCRdb redid the calling of the 5' RACE reads with MiXCR, one entry per CDR3 protein. In the table there are 700,000 to 800,000 distinct CDR3 sequences, roughly 43% of which are singletons. The sequenced sample consisted of blood. These receptor sequences come from a woman aged 55-70 years in good health.

The genes are TRBV20-1 and TRBJ2-7, with 8 nucleotides matching TRBD2. This CDR3 spans 14 amino acids. In germline, CDR1 is DFQATT, CDR2 SNEGSKA (reference sequence). V dropped 5 bases and J dropped 3; count of bases not matched to a gene: 9. The CDR3 DNA is TGCAGTGCTTCACAAGCGGGGGCCGACTACGAGCAGTACTTC. It yields the protein CSASQAGADYEQYF.

This chain uses TRBV5-1 with TRBJ2-1; 12 bases match TRBD2. There are 16 residues in the CDR3. The J segment lost 5 bases and the V segment lost 2 bases, leaving 5 bases of the junction unmatched. Germline CDR1 is SGHRS and CDR2 is YFSETQ. Here the CDR3 reads CASSLTTSGGHNEQFF. CDR3 DNA: TGCGCCAGCAGCTTAACGACTAGCGGGGGCCACAATGAGCAGTTCTTC.

The chain is built from TRBV27 and TRBJ2-1, with 9 bases that match TRBD2. The CDR3 loop spans 14 amino acids. Germline lookup yields CDR1 MNHEY and CDR2 SMNVEV (reference sequence). V lost 7 bases and J lost 7; bases outside the gene matches: 8. This chain's CDR3 is CASTRSGSGNEQFF. The CDR3 DNA reads TGTGCCAGCACCCGTAGCGGGAGCGGTAATGAGCAGTTCTTC.

As to this clonotype: A much larger clone differs by one base, so this may be a read error. V usage is TRBV4-3 and J usage is TRBJ2-1; 7 bases fit TRBD2. After removal of 4 bases from V and 10 bases from J, the junction contained 13 bases not matched to a gene. The CDR3 runs to 15 residues. Germline CDR1 reads LGHNA; CDR2 reads YSLEER. The CDR3: CASSLEGGSSYEQFF. The CDR3 DNA reads TGCGCCAGCAGCCTCGAGGGAGGGAGCTCCTACGAGCAGTTCTTC.

The chain combines TRBV4-2 with TRBJ1-1, with unresolved D. V was pared by 0 bases and J by 0 bases, with 8 bases between. There are 15 residues in the CDR3. Germline V gene lookup returns CDR1 LGHNA and CDR2 YNFKEQ. In DNA form, the CDR3 reads TGTGCCAGCAGCCAAGACACCAGCTTGAACACTGAAGCTTTCTTT. Protein: CASSQDTSLNTEAFF.

The table lists this clonotype with a few counts. This chain joins TRBV4-2 and TRBJ1-2; no clear D. The CDR3 spans 13 residues. From germline, CDR1 is LGHNA and CDR2 YNFKEQ. V was cut by 0 bases and J by 2 bases, with 4 bases left in between. The CDR3 spells CASSQEWNYGYTF. CDR3 DNA: TGTGCCAGCAGCCAAGAATGGAACTATGGCTACACCTTC.

The gene calls are TRBV6-1 and TRBJ1-2; 11 positions match TRBD1. V shed 8 bases and J 7 bases; nucleotides not matched to a gene: 6. Per germline, CDR1 MNHNS and CDR2 SASEGT. CDR3 length: 13 residues. The DNA of the CDR3 is TGTGCCAGCCGGGACAGGGGGTTCGGTGGCTACACCTTC. Protein product: CASRDRGFGGYTF.